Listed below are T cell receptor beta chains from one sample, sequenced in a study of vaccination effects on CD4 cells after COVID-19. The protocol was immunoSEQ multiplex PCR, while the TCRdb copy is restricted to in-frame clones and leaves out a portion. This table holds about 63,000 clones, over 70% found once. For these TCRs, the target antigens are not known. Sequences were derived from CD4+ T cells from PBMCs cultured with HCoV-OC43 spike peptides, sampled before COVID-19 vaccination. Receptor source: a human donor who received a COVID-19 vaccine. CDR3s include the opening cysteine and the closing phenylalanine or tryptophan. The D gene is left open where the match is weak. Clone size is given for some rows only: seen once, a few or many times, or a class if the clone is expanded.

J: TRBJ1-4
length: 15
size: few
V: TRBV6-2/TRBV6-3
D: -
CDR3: CASSYFGATNEKLFF
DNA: TGTGCCAGCAGTTACTTTGGTGCAACTAATGAAAAACTGTTTTTT

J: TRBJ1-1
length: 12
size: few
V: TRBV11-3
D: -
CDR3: CASSLEQGEAFF
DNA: TGTGCCAGCAGCTTAGAACAGGGTGAAGCTTTCTTT

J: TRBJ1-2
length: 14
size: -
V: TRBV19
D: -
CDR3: CASSMEGRSGGYTF
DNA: TGTGCCAGTAGTATGGAGGGCCGGTCGGGAGGCTACACCTTC

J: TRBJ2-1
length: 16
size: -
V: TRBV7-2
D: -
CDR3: CASSLVRISSYNEQFF
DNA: TGTGCCAGCAGCTTAGTCAGGATAAGCTCCTACAATGAGCAGTTCTTC

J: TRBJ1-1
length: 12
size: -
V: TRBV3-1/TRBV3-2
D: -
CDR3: CASSWGNTEAFF
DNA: TGTGCCAGCAGCTGGGGGAACACTGAAGCTTTCTTT

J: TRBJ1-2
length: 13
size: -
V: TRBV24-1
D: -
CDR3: CATSDRWTDGYTF
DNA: TGTGCCACCAGTGATCGGTGGACGGATGGCTACACCTTC

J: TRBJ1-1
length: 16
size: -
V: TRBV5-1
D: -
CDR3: CASSLLGGSMNTEAFF
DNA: TGCGCCAGCAGCTTGTTGGGGGGCTCAATGAACACTGAAGCTTTCTTT

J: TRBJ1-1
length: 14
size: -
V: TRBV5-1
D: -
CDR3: CASSRSAENTEAFF
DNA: TGCGCCAGCAGCCGCTCTGCGGAGAACACTGAAGCTTTCTTT

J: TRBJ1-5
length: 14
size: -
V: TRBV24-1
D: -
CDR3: CATSRGIASQPQHF
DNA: TGTGCCACCAGCAGGGGAATAGCAAGTCAGCCCCAGCATTTT

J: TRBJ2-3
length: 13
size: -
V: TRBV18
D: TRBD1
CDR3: CASSGDRADTQYF
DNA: TGTGCCAGCTCGGGGGACAGGGCGGATACGCAGTATTTT

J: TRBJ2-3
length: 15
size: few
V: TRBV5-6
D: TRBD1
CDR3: CASSYRGPSTDTQYF
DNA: TGTGCCAGCAGCTACAGGGGGCCCAGCACAGATACGCAGTATTTT

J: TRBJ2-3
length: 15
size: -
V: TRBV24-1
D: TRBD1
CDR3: CATTSRTGGTDTQYF
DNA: TGTGCCACCACCTCACGGACAGGGGGCACAGATACGCAGTATTTT

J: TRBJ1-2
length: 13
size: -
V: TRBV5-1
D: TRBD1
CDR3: CASSLRTGGGYTF
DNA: TGCGCCAGCAGCTTGCGGACAGGGGGTGGCTACACCTTC

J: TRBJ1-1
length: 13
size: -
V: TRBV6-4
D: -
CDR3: CASSDGTNTEAFF
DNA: TGTGCCAGCAGTGACGGGACGAACACTGAAGCTTTCTTT

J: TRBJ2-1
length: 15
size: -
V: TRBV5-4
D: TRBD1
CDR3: CASRGGDRVYNEQFF
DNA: TGTGCCAGCCGGGGAGGGGACAGGGTATACAATGAGCAGTTCTTC

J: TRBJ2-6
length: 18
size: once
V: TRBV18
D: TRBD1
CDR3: CASSPPGQGLSGANVLTF
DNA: TGTGCCAGCTCACCACCGGGACAGGGGCTCTCTGGGGCCAACGTCCTGACTTTC

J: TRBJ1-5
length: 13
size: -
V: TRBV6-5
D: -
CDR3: CASSSWLGQPQHF
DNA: TGTGCCAGCAGTTCCTGGTTGGGTCAGCCCCAGCATTTT

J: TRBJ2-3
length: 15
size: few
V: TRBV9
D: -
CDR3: CASSVVGGTTDTQYF
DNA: TGTGCCAGCAGCGTAGTAGGGGGGACCACAGATACGCAGTATTTT

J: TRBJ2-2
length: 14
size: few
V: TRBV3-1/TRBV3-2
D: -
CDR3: CASSLQGYTGELFF
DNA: TGTGCCAGCAGCCTCCAGGGATACACCGGGGAGCTGTTTTTT

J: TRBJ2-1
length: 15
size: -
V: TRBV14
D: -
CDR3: CASSSDGFSYNEQFF
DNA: TGTGCCAGCAGCTCAGACGGATTTTCCTACAATGAGCAGTTCTTC

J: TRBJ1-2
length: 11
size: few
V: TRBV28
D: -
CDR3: CASSLRYGYTF
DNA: TGTGCCAGCAGTTTGAGGTATGGCTACACCTTC

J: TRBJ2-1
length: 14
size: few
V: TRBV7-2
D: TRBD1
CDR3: CASRKNRGVDEQFF
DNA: TGTGCCAGCAGAAAGAACAGGGGTGTCGATGAGCAGTTCTTC

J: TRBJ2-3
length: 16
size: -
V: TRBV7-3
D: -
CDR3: CASSLYGQGNRDTQYF
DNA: TGTGCCAGCAGCTTATACGGGCAGGGAAACAGGGATACGCAGTATTTT

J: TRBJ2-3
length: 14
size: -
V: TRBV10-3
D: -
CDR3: CAIKQRTYTDTQYF
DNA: TGTGCCATCAAACAGCGCACATACACAGATACGCAGTATTTT

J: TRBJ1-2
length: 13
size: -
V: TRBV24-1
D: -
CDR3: CATRQGGSYGYTF
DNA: TGTGCCACCAGACAGGGAGGGAGTTATGGCTACACCTTC

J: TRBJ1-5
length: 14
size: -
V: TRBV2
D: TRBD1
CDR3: CASSGQGGYQPQHF
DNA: TGTGCCAGCAGTGGGCAGGGGGGGTATCAGCCCCAGCATTTT

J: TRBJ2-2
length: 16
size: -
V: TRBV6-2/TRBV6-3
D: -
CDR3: CASSPLSGGRTGELFF
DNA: TGTGCCAGCAGTCCCCTGTCGGGGGGCCGGACCGGGGAGCTGTTTTTT

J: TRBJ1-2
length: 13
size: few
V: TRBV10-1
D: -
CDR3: CASSRDFNYGYTF
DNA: TGCGCCAGCAGTCGGGACTTTAACTATGGCTACACCTTC

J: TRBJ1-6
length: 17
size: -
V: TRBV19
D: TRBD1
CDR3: CASNKGQGNSMGSPLHF
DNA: TGTGCCAGTAATAAGGGACAGGGAAATAGCATGGGATCACCCCTCCACTTT